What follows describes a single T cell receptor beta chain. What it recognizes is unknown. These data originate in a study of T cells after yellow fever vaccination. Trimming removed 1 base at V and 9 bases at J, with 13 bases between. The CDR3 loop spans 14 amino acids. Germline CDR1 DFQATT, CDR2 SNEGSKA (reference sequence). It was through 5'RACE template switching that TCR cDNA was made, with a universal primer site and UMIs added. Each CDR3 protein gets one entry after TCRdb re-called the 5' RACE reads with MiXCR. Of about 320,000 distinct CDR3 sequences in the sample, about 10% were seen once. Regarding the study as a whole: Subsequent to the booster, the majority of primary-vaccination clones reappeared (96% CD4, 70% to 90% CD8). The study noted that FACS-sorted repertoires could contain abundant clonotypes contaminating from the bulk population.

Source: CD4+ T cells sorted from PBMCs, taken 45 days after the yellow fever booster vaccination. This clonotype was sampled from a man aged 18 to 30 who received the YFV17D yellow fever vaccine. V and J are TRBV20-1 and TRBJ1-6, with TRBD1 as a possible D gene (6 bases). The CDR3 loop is CSARAQGTGSPLHF. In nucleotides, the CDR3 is TGCAGTGCTAGAGCACAGGGTACAGGTTCACCCCTCCACTTT.